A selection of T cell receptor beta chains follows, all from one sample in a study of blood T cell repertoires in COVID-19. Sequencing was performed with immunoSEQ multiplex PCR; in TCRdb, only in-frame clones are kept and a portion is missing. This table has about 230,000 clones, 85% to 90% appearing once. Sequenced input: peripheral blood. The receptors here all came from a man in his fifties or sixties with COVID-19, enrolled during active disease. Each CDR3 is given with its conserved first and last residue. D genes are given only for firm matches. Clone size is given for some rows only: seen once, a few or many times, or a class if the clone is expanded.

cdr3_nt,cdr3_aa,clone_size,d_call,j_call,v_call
TGTGCCAGCAGCTTAGCGGGCGGGCAGACCTACAATGAGCAGTTCTTC,CASSLAGGQTYNEQFF,-,-,TRBJ2-1,TRBV11-1
TGTGCCAGCAGTCCTACAGGGCGGAACACCGGGGAGCTGTTTTTT,CASSPTGRNTGELFF,-,-,TRBJ2-2,TRBV6-5
TGCAGCGTTGGCCAGGGAAGAAACGAGCAGTACTTC,CSVGQGRNEQYF,-,-,TRBJ2-7,TRBV29-1
TGTGCCACCAGTGCCCCGGACAGGGTCTCTGGCTACACCTTC,CATSAPDRVSGYTF,-,TRBD1,TRBJ1-2,TRBV24-1
TGTGCCAGCAGCTTAACCCCCGGACAGGGATCCTACGAGCAGTACTTC,CASSLTPGQGSYEQYF,-,TRBD1,TRBJ2-7,TRBV7-3
TGTGCCAGCACCCGCGGGGGCAATCAGCCCCAGCATTTT,CASTRGGNQPQHF,-,-,TRBJ1-5,TRBV6-6
TGCGCCAGCAGCTTGGAGTCACAGGCAGAACCCTACGAGCAGTACTTC,CASSLESQAEPYEQYF,-,-,TRBJ2-7,TRBV5-1
TGTGCCAGCAGAGACACTTCTAATGAAAAACTGTTTTTT,CASRDTSNEKLFF,-,-,TRBJ1-4,TRBV2
TGTGCCAGTAGTATGTTCTATACAGGGGGCATCTACGAGCAGTACTTC,CASSMFYTGGIYEQYF,once,TRBD1,TRBJ2-7,TRBV19
TGTGCCAGCAGCTCAACACAGGGCTCCCTTCCCATCACCGGGGAGCTGTTTTTT,CASSSTQGSLPITGELFF,-,-,TRBJ2-2,TRBV5-8
TGTGCCAGCAGTTTAGGAGGGGCGAACACTGAAGCTTTCTTT,CASSLGGANTEAFF,-,-,TRBJ1-1,TRBV28
TGTGCCAGCAGCTTAGGACTAGCGGGGGCAACCGGGGAGCTGTTTTTT,CASSLGLAGATGELFF,-,TRBD2,TRBJ2-2,TRBV11-2
TGTGCCAGCAGCTTATCTGGCGGGAGGGCCTCTGGGGTTCTGAAGGAGACCCAGTACTTC,CASSLSGGRASGVLKETQYF,-,TRBD2,TRBJ2-5,TRBV7-3
TGTGCCAGCACCCTGGACAGGCAAGGCTACACCTTC,CASTLDRQGYTF,-,TRBD1,TRBJ1-2,TRBV12-3/TRBV12-4
TGTGCCATCAGTGACCCTGACAGGGGCCTCTTAGGCTACACCTTC,CAISDPDRGLLGYTF,-,TRBD1,TRBJ1-2,TRBV10-3
TGTGCCAGCAGTCCCGGGACAGGGGGGAGCAATCAGCCCCAGCATTTT,CASSPGTGGSNQPQHF,-,TRBD1,TRBJ1-5,TRBV27
TGTGCCAGCACAAGGGACACCGCGAACACCGGGGAGCTGTTTTTT,CASTRDTANTGELFF,-,-,TRBJ2-2,TRBV2
TGTGCCAGCAGTTTAGGGGAGCCTGAACTGTTTTTT,CASSLGEPELFF,-,-,TRBJ1-4,TRBV12-3/TRBV12-4
TGTGCCAGCTCACCACGACAGGGGGCGGGAGATACGCAGTATTTT,CASSPRQGAGDTQYF,-,TRBD1,TRBJ2-3,TRBV18
TGTGCCAGCAGCGTAGGACAGGGTGGTCAGCCCCAGCATTTT,CASSVGQGGQPQHF,-,TRBD1,TRBJ1-5,TRBV9
TGTGCCATCAGACTAGCCCTTGAAGGGGCAGATACGCAGTATTTT,CAIRLALEGADTQYF,-,-,TRBJ2-3,TRBV10-3
TGTGCCAGCAGTTTAGCCACAGGCAATTCACCCCTCCACTTT,CASSLATGNSPLHF,-,-,TRBJ1-6,TRBV27
TGTGCCAGCAGTTACTCAGGGGGCTATCAGCCCCAGCATTTT,CASSYSGGYQPQHF,-,TRBD1,TRBJ1-5,TRBV6-5
TGTGCCAGCAGTTCCAGGGGGGCCTACGAGCAGTACTTC,CASSSRGAYEQYF,-,-,TRBJ2-7,TRBV12-3/TRBV12-4
TGTGCCACATGTTCAGGGGACTCTGGAAACACCATATATTTT,CATCSGDSGNTIYF,-,-,TRBJ1-3,TRBV28
TGTGCCAGCAGTTACTGGCGGCCTACCTACAATGAGCAGTTCTTC,CASSYWRPTYNEQFF,few,-,TRBJ2-1,TRBV6-2/TRBV6-3
TGTGCCATCAGTGGGGACAGGAGGTTCTATGGCTACACCTTC,CAISGDRRFYGYTF,few,TRBD1,TRBJ1-2,TRBV10-3
TGTGCCAGCAGTCCTGAAAGCGGGAAGAATGAGCAGTTCTTC,CASSPESGKNEQFF,-,TRBD2,TRBJ2-1,TRBV6-6
TGTGCCAGCCTTAGACCGGGAGGATCCGGGGAGCTGTTTTTT,CASLRPGGSGELFF,-,TRBD2,TRBJ2-2,TRBV4-2
TGTGCCAGCAGTTACTATTTGGAGACCCAGTACTTC,CASSYYLETQYF,-,-,TRBJ2-5,TRBV12-3/TRBV12-4
TGTGCCAGCAGCCAAGATAGAAGGGGGAAGGACGAGCAGTACTTC,CASSQDRRGKDEQYF,-,-,TRBJ2-7,TRBV4-2
TGCAGCGTTCAGGGGTCGAGCACTGAAGCTTTCTTT,CSVQGSSTEAFF,once,-,TRBJ1-1,TRBV29-1
TGTGCCAGTAGTATTCGGGGTAGCAATCAGCCCCAGCATTTT,CASSIRGSNQPQHF,-,-,TRBJ1-5,TRBV19
TGTGCCAGCAGCCCCGGTGAGGGCACAGATACGCAGTATTTT,CASSPGEGTDTQYF,-,-,TRBJ2-3,TRBV7-3
TGTGCCAGCAGCACCGACAGCTATGGCTACACCTTC,CASSTDSYGYTF,-,-,TRBJ1-2,TRBV7-9
TGTGCCAGCAGTTTAAAGCCCCGGTACAATGAGCAGTTCTTC,CASSLKPRYNEQFF,-,-,TRBJ2-1,TRBV28
TGTGCCAGCTCACCGGGGCTTGGAAACACCATATATTTT,CASSPGLGNTIYF,-,-,TRBJ1-3,TRBV18
TGTGCCAGCAGTTTAATTCGGGGGGTCTACGAGCAGTACTTC,CASSLIRGVYEQYF,-,TRBD2,TRBJ2-7,TRBV27
TGTGCCAGCAGGGGACAGCCAAACACTGAAGCTTTCTTT,CASRGQPNTEAFF,-,TRBD1,TRBJ1-1,TRBV2
TGTGCCAGCAGCAAAGATGAGCAATTGGGGGGTTGGCTCTTC,CASSKDEQLGGWLF,-,-,TRBJ2-1,TRBV7-8
TGTGCTAGTGGTTTAGGGGGTCCTAACTATGGCTACACCTTC,CASGLGGPNYGYTF,once,-,TRBJ1-2,TRBV12-5
TGTGCCAGCAGCCAAGGGACAGATCAGCCCCAGCATTTT,CASSQGTDQPQHF,-,-,TRBJ1-5,TRBV3-1/TRBV3-2
TGCGCCAGCAGCCACGGGACTACCGCCTACAATGAGCAGTTCTTC,CASSHGTTAYNEQFF,-,TRBD2,TRBJ2-1,TRBV5-1
TGTGCCAGCAGCCTCCCCGACGGACACTCCTACAATGAGCAGTTCTTC,CASSLPDGHSYNEQFF,-,-,TRBJ2-1,TRBV7-9
TGTGCCAGCAGTCGTGGAGTTAGCAATCAGCCCCAGCATTTT,CASSRGVSNQPQHF,once,-,TRBJ1-5,TRBV6-2/TRBV6-3
TGTGCCAGCACCTCCCGAGGGCGGACTGAAGCTTTCTTT,CASTSRGRTEAFF,few,-,TRBJ1-1,TRBV27
TGTGCCAGCAAAAGGGGGCGAGGCTATGGCTACACCTTC,CASKRGRGYGYTF,-,TRBD1,TRBJ1-2,TRBV12-3/TRBV12-4
TGTGCCAGCAGATCGGGAGGTTCTAATGAAAAACTGTTTTTT,CASRSGGSNEKLFF,-,-,TRBJ1-4,TRBV27
TGCGCCAGCAGCGATGGGACTAAATCCGATCAGCCCCAGCATTTT,CASSDGTKSDQPQHF,-,-,TRBJ1-5,TRBV5-1
TGTGCCAGCAGGGGGACAATTAACTATGGCTACACCTTC,CASRGTINYGYTF,-,-,TRBJ1-2,TRBV12-3/TRBV12-4
TGTGCCAGCAGTGAAGTTAGGGGACAGGAAGCTTTCTTT,CASSEVRGQEAFF,few,TRBD1,TRBJ1-1,TRBV6-1